This TCR beta chain emerged from a study of cytomegalovirus exposure and HLA in healthy donors. Background on the study: Earlier results showed approximately 110 million unique TCR beta sequences derived from 150 million to 200 million T cells. Points from the study as a whole: Indistinguishable V segments, including TRBV6-2 and TRBV6-3, were excluded.

Donors were ostensibly healthy at sampling, although undocumented immune exposures were probable. Amplification used 60 Vbeta primers and 13 Jbeta primers. Clones were read by immunoSEQ multiplex PCR, and TCRdb kept only the in-frame ones, dropping some. This sample has about 150,000 clones, with roughly 77% found just once. The V segment lost 6 bases and the J segment 6 bases; nucleotides outside the gene matches: 17. The CDR3 spans 17 residues. Germline V gives CDR1 MNHEY, CDR2 SMNVEV (reference sequence). About this clone itself: Its specificity is not known.

The V gene is TRBV27, the J gene TRBJ2-7; 10 positions agree with TRBD2. The sequencing sample was made of PBMCs. The TCR originated in a man aged 30 to 45 in good health. The CDR3 is CASRSRTTGTSVAEQYF. The CDR3 DNA reads TGTGCCAGCAGGAGCAGAACGACCGGGACTAGCGTCGCCGAGCAGTACTTC.